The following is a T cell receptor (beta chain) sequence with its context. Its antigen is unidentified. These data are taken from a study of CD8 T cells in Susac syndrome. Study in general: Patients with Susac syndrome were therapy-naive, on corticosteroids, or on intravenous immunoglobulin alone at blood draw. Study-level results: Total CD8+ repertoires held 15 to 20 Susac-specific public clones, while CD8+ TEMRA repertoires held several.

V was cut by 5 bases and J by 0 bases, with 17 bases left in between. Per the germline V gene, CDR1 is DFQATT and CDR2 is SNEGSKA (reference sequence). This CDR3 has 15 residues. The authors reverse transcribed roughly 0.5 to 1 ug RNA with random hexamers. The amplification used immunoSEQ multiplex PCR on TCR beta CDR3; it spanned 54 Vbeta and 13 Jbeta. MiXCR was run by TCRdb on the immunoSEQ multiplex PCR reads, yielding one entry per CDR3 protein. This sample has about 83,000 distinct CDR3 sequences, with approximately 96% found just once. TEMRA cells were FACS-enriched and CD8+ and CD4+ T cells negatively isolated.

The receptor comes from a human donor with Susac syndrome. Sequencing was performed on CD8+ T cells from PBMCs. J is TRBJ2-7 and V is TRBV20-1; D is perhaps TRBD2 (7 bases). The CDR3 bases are TGCAGTGCTCTGCAGTGGGGGGGCAGCTCCTACGAGCAGTACTTC. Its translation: CSALQWGGSSYEQYF.